These 8 T cell receptor beta chains originate from one sample sequenced in a study of shared clonotypes between healthy human individuals. Naive CD8 cells lacked CD45RO and underwent positive selection for CCR7, leaving out terminally differentiated effector memory CD45RA+ cells. Data came from immunoSEQ multiplex PCR; TCRdb stores just in-frame clones and leaves some out. The profile shows 630,000 or so clones, 95% to 98% of them singletons. Sequencing was carried out using naive CD8+ T cells sorted from blood. These receptors originate from a man aged 25 to 40 in good health.

The chain carries TRBV9 and TRBJ2-1, with a tentative D call TRBD2 (7 bases). Trimming left V 0 bases short and J 13 bases short, with 17 bases between. CDR1 and CDR2 (germline): SGDLS, YYNGEE. The CDR3 is made up of 14 amino acids. The CDR3 DNA reads TGTGCCAGCAGCGTAGCTACCGCGGGGGCCTCTCAGTTCTTC. It encodes CASSVATAGASQFF. Filled out from reference TRBV9 and TRBJ2-1, the complete variable domain reads DSGVTQTPKHLITATGQRVTLRCSPRSGDLSVYWYQQSLDQGLQFLIQYYNGEERAKGNILERFSAQQFPDLHSELNLSSLELGDSALYFCASSVATAGASQFFGPGTRLTVL.

This chain connects TRBV10-3 to TRBJ1-5; 9 positions match TRBD1. CDR3 length: 15 residues. CDR1 and CDR2 from the germline V gene are ENHRY and SYGVKD. V gave up 8 bases and J gave up 0 bases; unmatched junction bases: 5. The CDR3 is CAIPTGGYSNQPQHF. The CDR3 DNA sequence: TGTGCCATCCCTACAGGGGGCTATAGCAATCAGCCCCAGCATTTT.

The V gene is TRBV5-1, the J gene TRBJ2-3; TRBD2 matches at 7 bases. This CDR3 is 18 amino acids long. J was trimmed by 0 bases and V by 5 bases; bases with no gene match: 15. Germline CDR1 reads SGHRS; CDR2 reads YFSETQ. As DNA, the CDR3 is TGCGCCAGCAGGGGCGGGAGTGCGGATTTCACTAGCACAGATACGCAGTATTTT. It specifies CASRGGSADFTSTDTQYF.

The chain employs TRBV2 and TRBJ2-5, with 10 bases that match TRBD1. This CDR3 comprises 16 residues. V shed 0 bases, J shed 5 bases, and the junction held 6 bases outside the gene matches. Germline CDR1 SNHLY, CDR2 FYNNEI. The CDR3 is CASSEAGDRGYETQYF. CDR3 nucleotides: TGTGCCAGCAGTGAAGCGGGGGACAGGGGCTACGAGACCCAGTACTTC.

Worth noting for this clone: This sample also contains other DNA sequences that code for the same CDR3. The chain combines TRBV13 with TRBJ2-7, with D unresolved. V lost 0 bases to trimming and J lost 4 bases, with 7 bases between them. CDR3 length: 13 amino acids. In germline, CDR1 is PRHDT, CDR2 FYEKMQ (reference sequence). CDR3 sequence reads: CASSLGSSYEQYF. CDR3 DNA: TGTGCCAGCAGCTTAGGCTCGAGTTACGAGCAGTACTTC.

V and J are TRBV11-2 and TRBJ1-4, with D perhaps matching TRBD1 (6 bases). Trimming took off 5 bases at V and 8 bases at J, with 15 bases between the two ends. CDR1 is SGHAT, CDR2 FQNNGV, per germline. The CDR3 sequence is 14 residues long. Here the CDR3 DNA reads TGTGCCAGCAGCCCCACAGGGTGGGGCGAAAAACTGTTTTTT. Translation: CASSPTGWGEKLFF.

The rearrangement uses TRBV29-1 and TRBJ1-2, with D hard to call. Trimming pared 4 bases from V and 6 bases from J, leaving 9 bases between. Germline V gene data show CDR1 as SQVTM and CDR2 as ANQGSEA. CDR3 size: 11 residues. The CDR3 DNA follows: TGCAGCGTTGTTGGGTTTAATGGCTACACCTTC. It specifies CSVVGFNGYTF.

The chain carries TRBV7-9 and TRBJ1-1, with D uncertain. The V gene's germline CDR1 is SEHNR and CDR2 FQNEAQ (reference sequence). The V end lost 4 bases, the J end lost 11 bases, and 11 bases lay between the germline ends. The CDR3 totals 11 residues. CDR3 residues: CASSYDAPAFF. CDR3 bases: TGTGCCAGCAGCTACGACGCTCCGGCTTTCTTT.